These T cell receptor beta chains were read from a single sample in a study of blood T cell repertoires in COVID-19. Sequencing used immunoSEQ multiplex PCR; TCRdb keeps in-frame clones, though not all of them. The sample shows more than 75,000 clones, about 80% of them seen only once. The sample comprised peripheral blood. The receptors derive from a human donor in a cohort sampled during active COVID-19. Both conserved end residues are part of each CDR3. The order of the fields is clone size, D gene, J gene, V gene, CDR3 protein, CDR3 DNA. A D gene is named only where the DNA matches it firmly. Size values are once, few and many counts, or a class for expanded clones, and some rows have none.

clone size: .; D gene: .; J gene: TRBJ1-5; V gene: TRBV16; CDR3 protein: CASSSTAEVRIQPQHF; CDR3 DNA: TGTGCCAGCAGCTCTACGGCGGAGGTACGGATTCAGCCCCAGCATTTT
clone size: .; D gene: .; J gene: TRBJ1-2; V gene: TRBV28; CDR3 protein: CASKLNGGRNYGYTF; CDR3 DNA: TGTGCCAGCAAACTCAACGGGGGGAGGAACTATGGCTACACCTTC
clone size: .; D gene: TRBD1; J gene: TRBJ1-5; V gene: TRBV30; CDR3 protein: CAWSELGQGNNQPQHF; CDR3 DNA: TGTGCCTGGAGTGAGTTAGGACAGGGAAACAATCAGCCCCAGCATTTT
clone size: .; D gene: .; J gene: TRBJ1-2; V gene: TRBV5-1; CDR3 protein: CASSGGQGANYGYTF; CDR3 DNA: TGCGCCAGCAGCGGGGGACAAGGGGCAAACTATGGCTACACCTTC
clone size: .; D gene: .; J gene: TRBJ2-1; V gene: TRBV20-1; CDR3 protein: CSARVLDEQFF; CDR3 DNA: TGCAGTGCTAGAGTACTTGATGAGCAGTTCTTC
clone size: .; D gene: TRBD1; J gene: TRBJ1-2; V gene: TRBV5-1; CDR3 protein: CASSMGQGEVGYTF; CDR3 DNA: TGCGCCAGCAGCATGGGACAGGGGGAAGTTGGCTACACCTTC
clone size: once; D gene: .; J gene: TRBJ2-3; V gene: TRBV5-1; CDR3 protein: CASSPQAGDTQYF; CDR3 DNA: TGCGCCAGCAGCCCTCAAGCCGGGGATACGCAGTATTTT
clone size: .; D gene: .; J gene: TRBJ2-5; V gene: TRBV11-2; CDR3 protein: CASSPIRGQETQYF; CDR3 DNA: TGTGCCAGCAGCCCTATTAGAGGGCAAGAGACCCAGTACTTC
clone size: .; D gene: TRBD2; J gene: TRBJ2-7; V gene: TRBV4-2; CDR3 protein: CASSQARTSGGYEQYF; CDR3 DNA: TGTGCCAGCAGCCAGGCCCGGACTAGCGGGGGGTACGAGCAGTACTTC
clone size: few; D gene: TRBD2; J gene: TRBJ2-7; V gene: TRBV11-2; CDR3 protein: CASSLGGSGSYEQYF; CDR3 DNA: TGTGCCAGCAGCTTAGGAGGTAGCGGGAGCTACGAGCAGTACTTC
clone size: .; D gene: TRBD1; J gene: TRBJ2-3; V gene: TRBV5-1; CDR3 protein: CASSSPPGGRFDDTQYF; CDR3 DNA: TGCGCCAGCAGCTCCCCTCCAGGGGGCCGTTTTGATGATACGCAGTATTTT